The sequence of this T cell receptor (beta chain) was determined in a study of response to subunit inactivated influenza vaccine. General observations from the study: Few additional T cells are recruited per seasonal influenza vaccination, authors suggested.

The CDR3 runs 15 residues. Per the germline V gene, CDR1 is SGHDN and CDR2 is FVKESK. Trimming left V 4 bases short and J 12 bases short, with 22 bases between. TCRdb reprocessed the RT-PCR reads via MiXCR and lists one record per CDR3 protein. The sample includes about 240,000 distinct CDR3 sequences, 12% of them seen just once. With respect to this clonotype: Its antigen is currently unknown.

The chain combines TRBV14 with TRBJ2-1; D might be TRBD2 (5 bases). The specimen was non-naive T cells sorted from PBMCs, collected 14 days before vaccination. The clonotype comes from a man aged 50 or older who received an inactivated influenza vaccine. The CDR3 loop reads CASSRIGLAGMGQFF. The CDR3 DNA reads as TGTGCCAGCAGCCGGATCGGTCTTGCGGGCATGGGGCAGTTCTTC.